One and the same sample provided the 30 T cell receptor beta chains below, sequenced in a study of blood T cell repertoires in COVID-19. The data were produced by immunoSEQ multiplex PCR, yet TCRdb's version contains in-frame clones alone and is incomplete. The repertoire holds under 200,000 clones, around 79% seen once, with around 10% in the top ten. Sequenced material: PBMCs or T cells enriched from blood (not recorded which). All receptors come from a man aged 45 to 65 who had recovered from COVID-19.

The chain has TRBV15 and TRBJ2-7; 11 bases are shared with TRBD1. Germline CDR1 LNHNV, CDR2 YYDKDF (reference sequence). The CDR3 sequence is 15 residues long. V shed 5 bases and J 4 bases; nucleotides not matched to a gene: 7. This CDR3 reads CATSEMGTGGYEQYF. Written as DNA, the CDR3 is TGTGCCACCAGCGAAATGGGGACAGGGGGATACGAGCAGTACTTC.

The chain couples TRBV10-3 to TRBJ2-5, with 7 nucleotides matching TRBD2. The length of the CDR3 is 16 residues. The V gene's germline CDR1 is ENHRY and CDR2 SYGVKD. J gave up 5 bases and V 0 bases, and 9 bases lay outside the gene matches. The CDR3 DNA is TGTGCCATCAGTGAGTCGGGCGGGAGATCCGAGGAGACCCAGTACTTC. Amino acids: CAISESGGRSEETQYF.

V is TRBV14 and J is TRBJ2-7, with TRBD2 identical over 10 bases. Germline CDR1 is SGHDN and CDR2 is FVKESK. The CDR3 is 16 amino acids. V trimming: 5 bases; J trimming: 5 bases; junction bases outside the gene matches: 12. The CDR3 DNA follows: TGTGCCAGCAGCTCCCCGACGGGACTAGCGTTCGACGAGCAGTACTTC. Translating gives CASSSPTGLAFDEQYF.

The chain carries TRBV29-1 and TRBJ1-2; TRBD1 agrees at 8 bases. The V gene's germline CDR1 is SQVTM and CDR2 ANQGSEA. The CDR3 sequence is 14 residues long. Unmatched junction bases numbered 7, after V lost 7 bases and J lost 0 bases. The CDR3 sequence: CSAYQGATNYGYTF. In DNA, the CDR3 is TGCAGCGCATATCAGGGGGCTACTAACTATGGCTACACCTTC.

The chain employs TRBV19 and TRBJ2-7; D may be TRBD1 (5 bases). V was shortened by 0 bases and J by 9 bases, with 9 bases between the two germline ends. The V gene's germline CDR1 is LNHDA and CDR2 SQIVND (reference sequence). The CDR3 extends over 12 amino acids. CDR3 in amino acids: CASSIEGAAQYF. Written as DNA, the CDR3 is TGTGCCAGTAGTATAGAAGGGGCTGCGCAGTACTTC. The full variable domain, in which reference TRBV19 and TRBJ2-7 provide the parts outside the CDR3, is DGGITQSPKYLFRKEGQNVTLSCEQNLNHDAMYWYRQDPGQGLRLIYYSQIVNDFQKGDIAEGYSVSREKKESFPLTVTSAQKNPTAFYLCASSIEGAAQYFGPGTRLTVT.

V gene TRBV6-5 combines with J gene TRBJ1-2; 8 bases line up with TRBD1. The germline gives CDR1 MNHEY, CDR2 SVGAGI. V was clipped by 6 bases and J by 3 bases; unmatched bases: 9. There are 15 residues in the CDR3. CDR3 sequence reads: CASSRTGSDYYGYTF. The CDR3 DNA sequence: TGTGCCAGCAGCCGGACAGGGAGTGATTACTATGGCTACACCTTC.

The chain uses TRBV5-8 and TRBJ1-6; no clear D. The V and J ends lost 4 bases and 0 bases respectively, with 11 bases between them. Per germline, CDR1 SGHTS and CDR2 YDEGEE. This CDR3 is built from 16 residues. In DNA form, the CDR3 reads TGTGCCAGCAGCCCGATTGGGAGCTCCTATAATTCACCCCTCCACTTT. This codes for CASSPIGSSYNSPLHF.

V gene TRBV10-2 combines with J gene TRBJ1-5, with D perhaps matching TRBD1 (6 bases). From germline, CDR1 is WSHSY and CDR2 SAAADI. The V end lost 8 bases, the J end lost 3 bases, and 11 bases lay between the germline ends. CDR3 length equals 13 residues. The CDR3 DNA reads TGCGCCAGCGGGGGGGCAGACAATCAGCCCCAGCATTTT. Residues: CASGGADNQPQHF.

J is TRBJ1-2 and V is TRBV12-3 or TRBV12-4; D remains unclear. This CDR3 has 10 amino acids. The germline V and J ends were trimmed by 3 bases and 8 bases, with 4 bases remaining between them. CDR3 DNA sequence: TGTGCCAGCAGTTTTCGGGGCTACACCTTC. Its protein product is CASSFRGYTF.

This chain links TRBV7-9 with TRBJ2-7; perhaps TRBD2 as D (5 bases). Trimming took off 2 bases at V and 7 bases at J, with 12 bases between the two ends. CDR3 size: 13 residues. Germline CDR1 and CDR2: SEHNR and FQNEAQ (reference sequence). The CDR3 bases are TGTGCCAGCAGCTTAACACTAGGAACGGAGCAGTACTTC. Protein: CASSLTLGTEQYF.

V usage is TRBV19 and J usage is TRBJ2-5; a possible D gene is TRBD2 (6 bases). CDR1 and CDR2 (germline): LNHDA, SQIVND (reference sequence). CDR3 length equals 13 residues. Trimming pared 11 bases from V and 3 bases from J, leaving 16 bases between. This CDR3 reads CAPKGTEEETQYF. CDR3 nucleotides: TGTGCCCCAAAGGGGACTGAGGAAGAGACCCAGTACTTC.

The chain carries TRBV5-6 and TRBJ2-3; 9 nucleotides align to TRBD1. Germline V lookup: CDR1 SGHDT, CDR2 YYEEEE. The V segment lost 6 bases and the J segment 3 bases; nucleotides outside the gene matches: 11. The length of the CDR3 is 16 residues. The CDR3 sequence is CASTPGPGQGTDTQYF. In DNA form, the CDR3 reads TGTGCCAGCACCCCGGGTCCAGGACAGGGGACAGATACGCAGTATTTT.

This chain's CDR3 is CASRLGGRNGELFF. The DNA for the CDR3 is TGTGCCAGCAGACTCGGGGGAAGGAACGGGGAGCTGTTTTTT. The chain joins TRBV6-5 to TRBJ2-2; possibly TRBD2 for D (6 bases). V was pared by 6 bases and J by 7 bases, with 15 bases between. The V gene's germline CDR1 is MNHEY and CDR2 SVGAGI. The CDR3 runs to 14 residues.

This clone was seen a handful of times. The V gene is TRBV5-4, the J gene TRBJ2-1, with 13 nucleotides matching TRBD2. CDR1 is SGHNT, CDR2 YYREEE, per germline (reference sequence). The CDR3 length is 16 residues. Trimming at V came to 4 bases and at J to 9 bases, leaving 10 bases not matched to a gene. The CDR3 loop reads CASSTRTSGRGGEQFF. CDR3 nucleotide sequence: TGTGCCAGCAGCACCCGGACTAGCGGGAGAGGTGGTGAGCAGTTCTTC.

Ten or more counts support this clone. The chain employs TRBV30 and TRBJ1-6, with a weak D call TRBD1 (6 bases). Trimming pared 4 bases from V and 7 bases from J, leaving 14 bases between. This CDR3 is 14 amino acids long. In germline, CDR1 is GTSNPN, CDR2 SVGIG (reference sequence). The CDR3 DNA sequence: TGTGCCTGGATAGGACAGTCGAACAATTCACCCCTCCACTTT. As protein: CAWIGQSNNSPLHF.

Concerning this clone: The germline gene is not matched at one end of the junction; a read error may be the cause. This chain uses TRBV9 with TRBJ2-7, with D possibly being TRBD1 (6 bases). Germline V gene lookup returns CDR1 SGDLS and CDR2 YYNGEE. This CDR3 region has 14 residues. The CDR3 sequence is CASSVVGASNEQYF. CDR3 bases: TGTGCCAGCAGCGTAGTGGGGGCCTCCAACGAGCAGTACTTC.

On this clone: The sample has other DNA sequences that encode this CDR3 too. The J gene is TRBJ1-1, the V gene TRBV7-3; TRBD1 aligns across 8 bases. The CDR3 is made up of 14 amino acids. Germline V CDR1 and CDR2: SGHTA, FQGTGA. V dropped 4 bases and J dropped 3; count of bases not matched to a gene: 4. In nucleotides, the CDR3 is TGTGCCAGCAGCTCGACAGGGGCCGACACTGAAGCTTTCTTT. This sequence encodes CASSSTGADTEAFF.

The rearrangement joins TRBV4-2 to TRBJ2-1; 8 bases match TRBD2. This CDR3 is built from 16 residues. V lost 2 bases and J lost 6; bases outside the gene matches: 9. From germline, CDR1 is LGHNA and CDR2 YNFKEQ. DNA of the CDR3: TGTGCCAGCAGCCAAACGGGACTAGTATATAGCAATGAGCAGTTCTTC. It specifies CASSQTGLVYSNEQFF.

The CDR3, as DNA: TGTGTCAGAAGCCAGCCGGGACAAACGAACACTGAAGCTTTCTTT. Translation: CVRSQPGQTNTEAFF. The J gene is TRBJ1-1, the V gene TRBV7-5; the D call TRBD1 from the table was never checked on the DNA. TRBV7-5 represents a pseudogene. This CDR3 is built from 15 residues.

The J gene is TRBJ1-5, the V gene TRBV19, with TRBD1 matching over 7 bases. Germline-derived CDR1 and CDR2 are LNHDA and SQIVND (reference sequence). The CDR3 is made up of 14 amino acids. V shed 9 bases and J 6 bases; nucleotides not matched to a gene: 11. The CDR3 spells CASRQGGGGQPQHF. The CDR3 DNA sequence: TGTGCCAGCAGACAGGGTGGGGGAGGTCAGCCCCAGCATTTT.

The chain links TRBV19 to TRBJ2-7, with TRBD2 identical over 11 bases. Germline lookup yields CDR1 LNHDA and CDR2 SQIVND (reference sequence). The CDR3 extends over 18 amino acids. V shed 6 bases and J 2 bases; nucleotides not matched to a gene: 15. CDR3 sequence: CASSESNTGTSGPYEQYF. In nucleotides, the CDR3 is TGTGCCAGTAGCGAATCAAACACCGGGACTAGCGGCCCCTACGAGCAGTACTTC. Complete variable domain (other parts from reference TRBV19 and TRBJ2-7): DGGITQSPKYLFRKEGQNVTLSCEQNLNHDAMYWYRQDPGQGLRLIYYSQIVNDFQKGDIAEGYSVSREKKESFPLTVTSAQKNPTAFYLCASSESNTGTSGPYEQYFGPGTRLTVT.

The V and J genes are TRBV24-1 and TRBJ2-5, with TRBD1 matching 7 bases. Germline V gene data show CDR1 as KGHDR and CDR2 as SFDVKD. The CDR3 totals 16 residues. The ends lost 3 bases at V and 0 bases at J; junction bases unmatched: 6. CDR3 loop: CATSDVHRGDQETQYF. DNA for the CDR3: TGTGCCACCAGTGATGTTCACAGGGGAGACCAAGAGACCCAGTACTTC.

The V and J genes are TRBV28 and TRBJ1-3; 8 nucleotides match TRBD1. V shed 5 bases, J shed 3 bases, and the junction held 6 bases outside the gene matches. The CDR3 is made up of 15 amino acids. CDR1 and CDR2 (germline): MDHEN, SYDVKM. The CDR3 spells CASSPRGRGGNTIYF. The CDR3 DNA is TGTGCCAGCAGTCCCAGGGGGCGCGGTGGAAACACCATATATTTT.

There are a few counts of this clone. In DNA form, the CDR3 reads TGTGCCAGCATAGACCCTAGGGGCAATGAGCAGTTCTTC. It codes for CASIDPRGNEQFF. J is TRBJ2-1 and V is TRBV28; D is perhaps TRBD1 (5 bases). This CDR3 is 13 amino acids long. Deletions cut 7 bases from V and 6 bases from J, with 13 bases between. Germline V gives CDR1 MDHEN, CDR2 SYDVKM.

The chain is built from TRBV29-1 and TRBJ2-7; D is undetermined. The CDR3 loop spans 11 amino acids. The V end was cut by 3 bases, the J end by 3 bases, with 6 bases between. Looked up from germline, CDR1 is SQVTM and CDR2 is ANQGSEA. Here the CDR3 reads CSVDGVYEQYF. As DNA, the CDR3 is TGCAGCGTTGATGGAGTCTACGAGCAGTACTTC.

This clone was counted a single time. The chain combines TRBV9 with TRBJ2-2, with 7 bases identical to TRBD2. The J segment lost 3 bases and the V segment lost 2 bases, leaving 7 bases of the junction unmatched. CDR3 size: 16 residues. Germline V CDR1 and CDR2: SGDLS, YYNGEE. This chain's CDR3 is CASSVSVGGHTGELFF. CDR3 nucleotides: TGTGCCAGCAGCGTTTCCGTGGGAGGGCACACCGGGGAGCTGTTTTTT.

This clone has just one count. This rearrangement joins TRBV18 to TRBJ2-4; weak D call: TRBD1 (6 bases). V dropped 1 base and J dropped 5 bases, with 15 bases sitting between them. The CDR3 is 16 residues long. Germline V gene sequence: CDR1 KGHSH, CDR2 LQKENI. The CDR3 coding sequence is TGTGCCAGCTCACCACTTTTGGGGGCCTATGAAAACATTCAGTACTTC. This translates into CASSPLLGAYENIQYF.

As DNA, the CDR3 is TGTGCCAGCAGGGGACAGGGGAAGGAAGAGCAGTACTTC. Amino acids: CASRGQGKEEQYF. The gene calls are TRBV27 and TRBJ2-7; 10 bases fit TRBD1. Germline V gene data show CDR1 as MNHEY and CDR2 as SMNVEV (reference sequence). The CDR3 has 13 residues. V lost 6 bases, J lost 7 bases, and 6 bases stayed unmatched.

This clone has just a few counts. V and J are TRBV2 and TRBJ1-2; 7 bases map to TRBD1. The CDR3 covers 15 residues. V was clipped by 5 bases and J by 2 bases; unmatched bases: 8. Germline V gene lookup returns CDR1 SNHLY and CDR2 FYNNEI. In DNA form, the CDR3 reads TGTGCCAGCAGTATAATGACAGGGACCAACTATGGCTACACCTTC. Translating gives CASSIMTGTNYGYTF.

The chain links TRBV5-1 to TRBJ2-1; maybe TRBD2 (5 bases). Germline lookup yields CDR1 SGHRS and CDR2 YFSETQ. The CDR3 runs 14 residues. V lost 0 bases, J lost 5 bases, and 9 bases lay in between. The CDR3 spells CASSLERLNNEQFF. CDR3 DNA sequence: TGCGCCAGCAGCTTGGAAAGACTAAACAATGAGCAGTTCTTC. Filled out from reference TRBV5-1 and TRBJ2-1, the complete variable domain reads KAGVTQTPRYLIKTRGQQVTLSCSPISGHRSVSWYQQTPGQGLQFLFEYFSETQRNKGNFPGRFSGRQFSNSRSEMNVSTLELGDSALYLCASSLERLNNEQFFGPGTRLTVL.